What follows are 3 T cell receptor gamma chains derived from one specimen sequenced in a study of gamma delta lymphoproliferative disorders and STAT genes. PBMCs from patients and controls supplied the genomic DNA for sequencing. TCRdb fed the multiplex PCR reads into CATT to redo clone calling. The table shows some 2,600 gamma-chain clones, with approximately 19% occurring only once. Input material: blood. These receptors all come from a human donor with gamma-delta T-cell large granular lymphocyte leukemia.

V and J are TRGV9 and TRGJ1 or TRGJ2. Here the J gene was assigned by germline matching of the DNA, as TCRdb has none. After removal of 3 bases from V and 11 bases from J, the junction contained 4 bases not matched to a gene. From germline, CDR1 is GITISATS and CDR2 ISYDGTV (reference sequence). This CDR3 has 10 amino acids. The CDR3 DNA sequence: TGTGCCTTGTGGGAGAAGGAGAAACTCTTT. Translating gives CALWEKEKLF.

This clone was picked up a small number of times. The V call is TRGV2, the J call TRGJ1 or TRGJ2. TCRdb does not report a J gene; here it was assigned by matching the DNA to germline references. Germline V gene sequence: CDR1 EGSNGY, CDR2 YDSYNSKV. This CDR3 spans 14 amino acids. J lost 4 bases, V lost 2 bases, and 8 bases had no gene match. The CDR3 reads CATWDVAYYYKKLF. The CDR3 bases are TGTGCCACCTGGGACGTTGCCTACTATTATAAGAAACTCTTT.

Turning to this clone: Distinct nucleotide sequences in the sample also encode this CDR3. The chain recombines TRGV9 with TRGJ1 or TRGJ2. The J gene comes from matching the DNA to germline here; TCRdb lacks it. Trimming removed 0 bases from V and 10 bases from J; junction bases left unmatched: 3. Germline lookup yields CDR1 GITISATS and CDR2 ISYDGTV (reference sequence). This CDR3 contains 11 residues. The DNA for the CDR3 is TGTGCCTTGTGGGAGGTGAGGAAGAAACTCTTT. Protein sequence: CALWEVRKKLF.